This T cell receptor (beta chain) stems from a study of T cells in Graves' hyperthyroidism and ophthalmopathy. This CDR3 has 18 residues. J was trimmed by 3 bases and V by 0 bases; bases with no gene match: 10. CDR1 is MGHRA, CDR2 YSYEKL, per germline. Findings and caveats of the study: Clonotypes that were expanded in thyroid above 0.001 mostly appeared in blood too.

Amplified TCR beta CDR3 regions derived from RNA transcripts. When the TCR CDR3 underwent first-round RT-PCR, the HTBI primer set was used. MiXCR, applied by TCRdb to the multiplex PCR reads, yields one record per CDR3 protein. The sample gives 130,000 to 150,000 distinct CDR3 sequences, around 21% of which show up once; 65% to 80% is in the top ten. Diagnosis relied on clinical symptoms, serum thyroxine and TRAb, thyroid ultrasound and orbital computed tomography. This clonotype has more than one count but fewer than ten. The target antigen is unknown. The genes are TRBV4-1 and TRBJ2-3; 9 nucleotides align to TRBD1. The sample taken for sequencing was blood. This receptor was obtained from a woman aged 45-65 years with Graves' hyperthyroidism that later progressed to Graves' ophthalmopathy. The CDR3 reads CASSQDRETGGVTDTQYF. DNA of the CDR3: TGCGCCAGCAGCCAAGATCGGGAGACAGGGGGAGTGACAGATACGCAGTATTTT.